This T cell receptor (beta chain) originates from a study of cytomegalovirus exposure and HLA in healthy donors (dated by TCRdb to about 2017). In the study overall: According to an earlier analysis of a few hundred of the donors, about 190 million T cells yielded over 90 million unique TCR beta sequences and 276 Gb of sequence data. An early release covering around 630 HLA-typed donors comprised about 300 gigabases of sequencing data and around 80 million unique TCR sequences. Among the roughly 390 genotyped donors, more than 70% belonged to the genetic ancestry cluster associated with self-reported Caucasian donors. The study was designed to test whether signatures of past pathogen exposure could be identified by cataloging public T cell receptors. Using immunosequencing, the study profiled T cell repertoires from around 670 subjects and related those repertoires to cytomegalovirus serostatus. In addition to the first cohort of around 670 subjects, a separate validation cohort of 100 to 150 different subjects was used. To predict cytomegalovirus infection status, the study brought together high-throughput TCR immunosequencing, statistical association of individual TCRs with disease status, and machine learning. To study patterns of TCR occurrence, a later analysis re-analyzed previously published TCR beta repertoires from around 700 donors and added high-resolution HLA genotyping. Rather than using new phenotypic data, the later analysis identified candidate immune exposures from TCR beta sequences and from how often those sequences occurred across donors. In an earlier analysis of 587 of the donors, high-throughput TCR beta sequencing was used to judge whether each TCR beta V gene segment behaved as functional or pseudogenic. Donor age, sex, ethnicity and CMV serostatus were collected together with the repertoire data. A later genetic analysis used genome-wide SNP genotypes for about 55% of the 666 donors, treating that subset as a discovery cohort. Every discovery cohort repertoire had been produced on one sequencing platform. Class I and class II HLA loci were covered by the typing at four-digit resolution. The number of typed donors differed by locus: about 620-640 for A, B, C, DRB1 and DQB1; approximately 520 for DQA1; 606 for DPA1; and around 470 for DPB1. Because of strong linkage in the cohort, roughly five DR-DQ haplotypes were treated as single units for association and clustering. On average, 235,054 unique TCR beta nucleotide sequences were sequenced per donor among some 430 genotyped donors of the cohort, with roughly 18% of those sequences being non-productive. What the research found in general, with its limitations: In a later analysis, the rate of TCR association differed among HLA loci, with DRB1 alleles having the most associated TCRs and HLA-C alleles having the fewest. Most TCR sequences were observed very rarely across donors, whereas some public TCRs were present in many individuals. Correlated functional status among segregating V segments might reflect linkage disequilibrium, but an unknown experimental factor could not be ruled out. An association between a missense DCLRE1C variant and V-gene and J-gene trimming of TCR beta chains was found in a later genetic analysis and replicated in an independent cohort. A later analysis associated about 18,000 TCR beta sequences with specific HLA alleles at a false discovery rate of 0.05. In vitro tests confirmed that a few of the cytomegalovirus-associated TCR beta chains recognize cytomegalovirus antigens. The study gave a list of some 150 TCR beta chains associated with cytomegalovirus. For the cohort, immune exposure information was limited to CMV serostatus. Compared with the roughly 600-donor mean, donors in an Asian-associated ancestry cluster had fewer N-insertions in productive TCRs, according to a later genetic analysis. The presence/absence analyses assumed that sequencing depth was roughly uniform across donors, and that assumption may not be true. According to a later analysis, most CMV-associated TCR beta chains appeared to be HLA-restricted, and the HLA associations seemed to be driven largely by CMV exposure. The classifier was reported to diagnose cytomegalovirus status with high specificity and sensitivity in both the original cohort and the validation cohort. A later analysis reported that several top co-occurrence clusters appeared linked to parvovirus B19, influenza, CMV and Epstein-Barr virus. Strong co-occurrence of HLA alleles, especially DR and DQ, made assigning TCR associations to individual alleles difficult. Only TCR beta chains were sequenced in this cohort, and the absence of alpha or paired-chain data limited detectable features. Because HLA typing was unavailable for some donors at each locus, only the typed subset was used in association tests. A cluster of highly shared sequence variants was judged likely to be a technical artifact of the sequencing pipeline. Compared with equally common non-associated chains, HLA-associated TCR beta chains in a later analysis were more clonally expanded and had lower generation probabilities. Some IMGT-functional V segments, including TRBV6-2 and TRBV6-3, could not be told apart with the 87-base-pair reads, so those segments were excluded. An earlier analysis of around 500 of the donors showed that most TCR beta V segments appeared in productive rearrangements either about 87% or about 30% of the time, which broadly matched IMGT annotations. According to the authors, the approach could potentially be generalized to other disease states and immunological phenotypes. Because counts were too low, roughly 17 rarely observed V segments, including chromosome 9 orphons, were left out of the earlier analysis of 587 of the donors. A further reported finding was that TCR beta sequences accurately predicted the HLA-A and HLA-B alleles for most subjects in the first cohort.

Details on this clone: No cognate antigen has been identified for it. No base-level quality is on record; no much larger clone is a single base apart.

The cohort was made up of around 720 healthy bone marrow donors. At the time of sampling, every cohort member was nominally healthy, though immune exposures that went unrecorded were likely present. The donor was CMV seropositive and was included in the group of 270 or so seropositive cohort members. A peripheral blood sample was provided by each donor, and peripheral blood mononuclear cells were used for TCR beta sequencing. The Qiagen DNeasy Blood Extraction Kit was used to extract genomic DNA from the blood cell samples. Library creation used the immunoSEQ multiplex PCR assay. For the multiplex PCR, a mixture combining 60 forward primers for TCR Vbeta segments and 13 reverse primers for TCR Jbeta segments was used. The CDR3 region of rearranged TCR beta genes was amplified from genomic DNA with a multiplex PCR assay. The Illumina HiSeq System was used to sequence the amplified TCR beta libraries as 87-base-pair reads. Per the authors' processing: A later analysis tallied around 82 million unique TCR beta chains across the 600 to 700 repertoires, and approximately 12 million of those chains were shared by two or more donors. Raw reads were error-corrected and collapsed into unique sequences by a nearest-neighbor algorithm in which closely related sequences were merged to remove PCR and sequencing errors. To assign V, D and J gene segments, CDR3 sequences were aligned to IMGT reference sequences. Each retained sequence needed at least a six-nucleotide match to both a V gene segment and a J gene segment. Rearrangements were classified as productive when the CDR3 lacked stop codons and remained in frame with V and J, and all other rearrangements were classified as non-productive. Following IMGT convention, CDR3 was defined as the stretch from the second conserved V-encoded cysteine to the conserved J-encoded phenylalanine. The earlier analysis of some 540 of the donors excluded any sequence lacking an unambiguous match to a single V gene segment. An earlier analysis of fewer than 650 of the donors classified V segments as functional when productive rearrangements were above 56.7% and as segregating when the standard deviation between donors was above 5%. A statistical classification framework was developed to diagnose cytomegalovirus status using the catalog of TCR beta chain sequences. A later analysis assigned V and J genes by comparing TCR nucleotide sequences with IMGT/GENE-DB human TR gene sequences. Using the TCRdist pipeline, a later analysis assigned CDR3 sequences along with most-parsimonious VDJ recombination scenarios. In a later analysis, each TCR beta chain was defined by its CDR3 amino acid sequence together with its V-gene family, and reads without a unique V-gene family were excluded. In a later analysis, 500 to 650 highly shared, low-generation-probability nucleotide sequences were removed to address suspected cross-contamination and a sequencing artifact. In a later analysis, a clonal expansion index for each public chain was calculated from normalized within-repertoire ranks of inferred template counts. In a later analysis, generation probabilities were computed with a VDJ recombination model fitted to out-of-frame rearrangements, and the resulting probabilities were checked against IGoR. In a later analysis, hypergeometric tests were used to score TCR-TCR, TCR-HLA and TCR-CMV co-occurrence, with a repertoire-size bias correction applied to TCR pairs. A later analysis estimated false discovery rates by permuting HLA or CMV assignments 20 times. In a later analysis, co-occurring TCRs were grouped with DBSCAN, and TCRdist sequence similarity was added when clustering was performed within HLA-allele-positive subsets. Repertoires with fewer than 30,000 or more than 120,000 public chains were left out of co-occurrence clustering, as were a handful of repertoires with anomalous nucleotide sharing. The table comes from immuneACCESS by way of TCRdb, which keeps in-frame sequences with V and J called. Part of the clones is missing from these tables; in studies checked, under half for an unresolved V gene and the rest for unknown reasons. That table supplies the V and J calls and clone size; D and trimming were determined from the DNA. The sample has about 91,000 clones on record, over 75% of them singletons. 4.4% of the sample rests with the top ten.

Per the germline V gene, MNHEY is the CDR1 and SVGAGI is the CDR2. The CDR3 covers 15 residues, taking in both the cysteine and the phenylalanine. Kept here is only the CDR3 DNA, which spans 45 bases and is read in frame from base 1. V is reduced by 7 bases and J by 0 bases, leaving a spacing of 12 bases between them. The sequence joins TRBV6-5 to TRBJ2-2; a tentative D call is TRBD1 (6 bases match). Sequenced: PBMCs. This clonotype was sampled from a male donor in good health and CMV-seropositive. DNA sequence: TGTGCCAGCATGAAAGGACAGACGAACACCGGGGAGCTGTTTTTT. Its protein reads: CASMKGQTNTGELFF.